Listed below are T cell receptor beta chains from one sample, sequenced in a study of blood T cells in healthy people across ages. TCRdb itself ran the 5' RACE reads through MiXCR, one entry per CDR3 protein. The sample shows about 1.4 million distinct CDR3 sequences, approximately 63% of them seen only once. The sample was blood. These receptors all come from a man in his late teens or twenties in good health. Each CDR3 is given with its conserved first and last residue. Fields, in order: V gene, D gene, J gene, clone size, CDR3 protein, CDR3 DNA. D genes are given only for firm matches. The listing skips clone size in some rows; elsewhere it reads once, few, many or a size class.

v_call: TRBV15; d_call: .; j_call: TRBJ2-5; clone_size: few; cdr3_aa: CATSRARTSQETQYF; cdr3_nt: TGTGCCACCAGCAGAGCGCGGACTTCTCAAGAGACCCAGTACTTC
v_call: TRBV20-1; d_call: TRBD2; j_call: TRBJ2-1; clone_size: .; cdr3_aa: CSARDPVVAGGGYNEQFF; cdr3_nt: TGCAGTGCTAGAGACCCGGTGGTAGCGGGAGGGGGCTACAATGAGCAGTTCTTC
v_call: TRBV7-4; d_call: .; j_call: TRBJ2-7; clone_size: .; cdr3_aa: CAGSFFGYEQYF; cdr3_nt: TGTGCCGGCAGCTTCTTCGGCTACGAGCAGTACTTC
v_call: TRBV29-1; d_call: .; j_call: TRBJ2-4; clone_size: .; cdr3_aa: CSVGTAGNEQYF; cdr3_nt: TGCAGCGTTGGCACAGCAGGGAATGAGCAGTACTTC
v_call: TRBV12-3/TRBV12-4; d_call: TRBD1; j_call: TRBJ2-3; clone_size: few; cdr3_aa: CASSLGDRVTQYF; cdr3_nt: TGTGCCAGCAGTTTAGGTGACAGGGTAACGCAGTATTTT
v_call: TRBV29-1; d_call: TRBD1; j_call: TRBJ2-3; clone_size: .; cdr3_aa: CSVVAQGVVPDTQYF; cdr3_nt: TGCAGCGTTGTGGCCCAGGGGGTAGTTCCAGATACGCAGTATTTT
v_call: TRBV2; d_call: TRBD2; j_call: TRBJ2-2; clone_size: .; cdr3_aa: CASSDRTSGYTGELFF; cdr3_nt: TGTGCCAGCAGCGACAGGACTAGCGGGTACACCGGGGAGCTGTTTTTT
v_call: TRBV3-1; d_call: .; j_call: TRBJ2-5; clone_size: .; cdr3_aa: CASSQDGALQETQYF; cdr3_nt: TGTGCCAGCAGCCAAGATGGGGCCCTCCAAGAGACCCAGTACTTC
v_call: TRBV7-8; d_call: TRBD2; j_call: TRBJ2-7; clone_size: .; cdr3_aa: CASSFSRSTLTSPGQYF; cdr3_nt: TGTGCCAGCAGCTTTAGTAGGTCCACTCTGACTAGCCCTGGGCAGTACTTC
v_call: TRBV14; d_call: .; j_call: TRBJ1-2; clone_size: once; cdr3_aa: CASSQDNHGYTF; cdr3_nt: TGTGCCAGCAGCCAAGATAACCATGGCTACACCTTC
v_call: TRBV4-2; d_call: TRBD2; j_call: TRBJ2-5; clone_size: .; cdr3_aa: CASAGAEETQYF; cdr3_nt: TGTGCCAGCGCGGGAGCGGAGGAGACCCAGTACTTC
v_call: TRBV20-1; d_call: .; j_call: TRBJ2-1; clone_size: .; cdr3_aa: CSAPKRPGPYNEQFF; cdr3_nt: TGCAGTGCTCCGAAACGGCCGGGCCCCTACAATGAGCAGTTCTTC
v_call: TRBV4-1; d_call: TRBD1; j_call: TRBJ2-7; clone_size: .; cdr3_aa: CASRVRQGGYEQYF; cdr3_nt: TGCGCCAGCAGGGTCCGACAGGGCGGGTACGAGCAGTACTTC
v_call: TRBV29-1; d_call: .; j_call: TRBJ1-2; clone_size: few; cdr3_aa: CSVESAEGGYTF; cdr3_nt: TGCAGCGTTGAATCGGCGGAGGGTGGCTACACCTTC
v_call: TRBV6-6; d_call: .; j_call: TRBJ2-1; clone_size: .; cdr3_aa: CASSYAARYEQFF; cdr3_nt: TGTGCCAGCAGTTATGCGGCGCGGTATGAGCAGTTCTTC
v_call: TRBV27; d_call: .; j_call: TRBJ1-4; clone_size: .; cdr3_aa: CASSSHRPPGEKLFF; cdr3_nt: TGTGCCAGCAGTTCCCACAGACCCCCAGGGGAAAAACTGTTTTTT
v_call: TRBV9; d_call: .; j_call: TRBJ1-3; clone_size: few; cdr3_aa: CASSVQGIPGNTIYF; cdr3_nt: TGTGCCAGCAGCGTGCAGGGTATCCCTGGAAACACCATATATTTT
v_call: TRBV6-6; d_call: .; j_call: TRBJ2-7; clone_size: .; cdr3_aa: CASSPRLGVAYEQYF; cdr3_nt: TGTGCCAGCAGCCCTCGGTTGGGAGTGGCCTACGAGCAGTACTTC
v_call: TRBV19; d_call: .; j_call: TRBJ1-5; clone_size: .; cdr3_aa: CASSIIPDSNQPQHF; cdr3_nt: TGTGCCAGTAGTATTATTCCGGACAGCAATCAGCCCCAGCATTTT
v_call: TRBV6-2/TRBV6-3; d_call: .; j_call: TRBJ2-5; clone_size: .; cdr3_aa: CASTWRAETQYF; cdr3_nt: TGTGCCAGCACGTGGAGGGCGGAGACCCAGTACTTC
v_call: TRBV7-2; d_call: TRBD1; j_call: TRBJ1-1; clone_size: .; cdr3_aa: CASSLFPGQGPLEAFF; cdr3_nt: TGTGCCAGCAGCTTGTTCCCGGGACAGGGCCCCCTAGAAGCTTTCTTT
v_call: TRBV2; d_call: TRBD1; j_call: TRBJ1-4; clone_size: .; cdr3_aa: CASKMTGGKLFF; cdr3_nt: TGTGCCAGCAAGATGACAGGGGGAAAACTGTTTTTT
v_call: TRBV27; d_call: .; j_call: TRBJ1-1; clone_size: .; cdr3_aa: CASSSSGPTLNTEAFF; cdr3_nt: TGTGCCAGCAGTTCGTCGGGGCCGACCCTGAACACTGAAGCTTTCTTT
v_call: TRBV12-3/TRBV12-4; d_call: .; j_call: TRBJ1-1; clone_size: .; cdr3_aa: CASSLDRLAKTEAFF; cdr3_nt: TGTGCCAGCAGTTTAGACAGATTGGCGAAGACTGAAGCTTTCTTT
v_call: TRBV29-1; d_call: TRBD1; j_call: TRBJ1-5; clone_size: .; cdr3_aa: CSVRQGGASQHF; cdr3_nt: TGCAGCGTACGACAGGGGGGAGCGTCCCAGCATTTT
v_call: TRBV20-1; d_call: TRBD2; j_call: TRBJ2-7; clone_size: .; cdr3_aa: CSAREIGTSRYEQYF; cdr3_nt: TGCAGTGCTAGAGAGATTGGGACTAGCCGGTACGAGCAGTACTTC
v_call: TRBV6-2/TRBV6-3; d_call: .; j_call: TRBJ2-7; clone_size: .; cdr3_aa: CASSYHGRPYEQYF; cdr3_nt: TGTGCCAGCAGTTACCACGGACGCCCCTACGAGCAGTACTTC
v_call: TRBV6-6; d_call: .; j_call: TRBJ2-7; clone_size: few; cdr3_aa: CASSYVTDEQYF; cdr3_nt: TGTGCCAGCAGTTACGTGACGGACGAGCAGTACTTC
v_call: TRBV7-2; d_call: TRBD2; j_call: TRBJ2-1; clone_size: few; cdr3_aa: CASIQREALASYNEQFF; cdr3_nt: TGTGCCAGCATTCAACGGGAGGCATTGGCGTCCTACAATGAGCAGTTCTTC
v_call: TRBV29-1; d_call: .; j_call: TRBJ2-5; clone_size: .; cdr3_aa: CSVLTSQETQYF; cdr3_nt: TGCAGCGTTTTAACCAGCCAAGAGACCCAGTACTTC
v_call: TRBV12-3/TRBV12-4; d_call: TRBD1; j_call: TRBJ2-7; clone_size: .; cdr3_aa: CASSTRQGGAYEQYF; cdr3_nt: TGTGCCAGCAGTACGAGACAGGGGGGAGCCTACGAGCAGTACTTC
v_call: TRBV4-1; d_call: TRBD2; j_call: TRBJ2-1; clone_size: .; cdr3_aa: CASSHHGLAGTNEQFF; cdr3_nt: TGCGCCAGCAGCCATCACGGACTAGCGGGAACCAATGAGCAGTTCTTC
v_call: TRBV12-3/TRBV12-4; d_call: TRBD2; j_call: TRBJ2-1; clone_size: few; cdr3_aa: CASTGASGTSYNEQFF; cdr3_nt: TGTGCCAGCACCGGGGCTAGCGGGACATCCTACAATGAGCAGTTCTTC
v_call: TRBV27; d_call: .; j_call: TRBJ1-1; clone_size: few; cdr3_aa: CASSDGTNTEAFF; cdr3_nt: TGTGCCAGCAGTGACGGGACGAACACTGAAGCTTTCTTT
v_call: TRBV6-2/TRBV6-3; d_call: .; j_call: TRBJ2-5; clone_size: .; cdr3_aa: CASKQETQYF; cdr3_nt: TGTGCCAGCAAGCAAGAGACCCAGTACTTC
v_call: TRBV6-1; d_call: .; j_call: TRBJ2-1; clone_size: .; cdr3_aa: CASSPAWGSYNEQFF; cdr3_nt: TGTGCCAGCAGCCCCGCGTGGGGCTCCTACAATGAGCAGTTCTTC
v_call: TRBV29-1; d_call: .; j_call: TRBJ2-7; clone_size: .; cdr3_aa: CSVSGAEQYF; cdr3_nt: TGCAGCGTTAGCGGCGCCGAGCAGTACTTC
v_call: TRBV7-9; d_call: TRBD2; j_call: TRBJ2-7; clone_size: .; cdr3_aa: CASSWLQGTSGAYAYEQYF; cdr3_nt: TGTGCCAGCAGCTGGCTACAGGGGACTAGCGGGGCCTACGCCTACGAGCAGTACTTC
v_call: TRBV10-3; d_call: TRBD2; j_call: TRBJ2-1; clone_size: .; cdr3_aa: CAIRSDLAGARNEQFF; cdr3_nt: TGTGCCATCAGGTCCGACCTAGCGGGAGCCCGGAATGAGCAGTTCTTC
v_call: TRBV28; d_call: .; j_call: TRBJ1-2; clone_size: .; cdr3_aa: CASSLLRYGYTF; cdr3_nt: TGTGCCAGCAGTTTATTGCGCTATGGCTACACCTTC
v_call: TRBV7-2; d_call: .; j_call: TRBJ2-5; clone_size: many; cdr3_aa: CASSSTREETQYF; cdr3_nt: TGTGCCAGCAGCTCTACTAGGGAAGAGACCCAGTACTTC
v_call: TRBV20-1; d_call: .; j_call: TRBJ2-5; clone_size: few; cdr3_aa: CSARGAATQYF; cdr3_nt: TGCAGTGCTCGGGGGGCCGCGACCCAGTACTTC